Following are 28 T cell receptor beta chains from one sample sequenced in a study of shared clonotypes between healthy human individuals. Only in-frame clones appear in the TCRdb table, and some are missing; sequencing was by immunoSEQ multiplex PCR. The profile covers 2.3 million or so clones, with approximately 95% appearing a single time and 0.3% to 0.4% taken by the ten largest. Sample: naive CD4+ T cells from PBMCs. This sample's subset: CD45RA+ positively selected. The receptors stem from a young man in good health. Some clones in this sample may be carry-over from other donors' samples.

The count of this clone is one. The chain carries TRBV28 and TRBJ1-5; D uncertain. V was trimmed by 2 bases and J by 3 bases, leaving 17 bases between them. CDR1 MDHEN and CDR2 SYDVKM come from the germline V gene. The CDR3 extends over 17 amino acids. The CDR3 spells CASSLAFGRRNNQPQHF. DNA for the CDR3: TGTGCCAGCAGTTTAGCGTTTGGCAGGAGGAACAATCAGCCCCAGCATTTT.

The CDR3 sequence is CASKARAVNTEAFF. For the CDR3, the DNA is TGCGCCAGCAAGGCCAGGGCAGTGAACACTGAAGCTTTCTTT. This sequence joins TRBV5-1 and TRBJ1-1, with D tentatively TRBD1 (5 bases). V was cut by 6 bases and J by 0 bases, with 12 bases left in between. Germline lookup yields CDR1 SGHRS and CDR2 YFSETQ. CDR3 size: 14 residues.

The rearrangement joins TRBV18 to TRBJ1-1; 7 bases agree with TRBD1. CDR1 and CDR2 from the germline V gene are KGHSH and LQKENI. J was trimmed by 3 bases and V by 3 bases; bases with no gene match: 10. This CDR3 has 16 residues. The CDR3 sequence: CASSPRQGLADTEAFF. The DNA of the CDR3 is TGTGCCAGCTCACCTCGACAGGGATTGGCTGACACTGAAGCTTTCTTT.

The V and J genes are TRBV6-4 and TRBJ2-7; 9 positions match TRBD1. Germline loops: CDR1 MRHNA, CDR2 SNTAGT. Trimming took 5 bases from V and 5 from J; bases not matched to a gene: 7. The CDR3 has 14 residues. CDR3 amino acids: CASSPTGGIDEQYF. CDR3 DNA sequence: TGTGCCAGCAGTCCGACAGGGGGAATCGACGAGCAGTACTTC.

The V and J genes are TRBV7-9 and TRBJ1-1; unclear D gene. Trimming removed 5 bases from V and 2 bases from J, with 9 bases in between. The CDR3 spans 13 residues. CDR1 is SEHNR, CDR2 FQNEAQ, per germline (reference sequence). The CDR3 loop is CASSPSINTEAFF. The CDR3 coding sequence is TGTGCCAGCAGCCCTAGTATTAACACTGAAGCTTTCTTT.

This chain uses TRBV5-1 with TRBJ1-1; 8 nucleotides match TRBD1. The V segment lost 2 bases and the J segment 0 bases; nucleotides outside the gene matches: 6. The CDR3 sequence is 16 residues long. CDR1 is SGHRS and CDR2 is YFSETQ in the germline V gene. CDR3 coding DNA: TGCGCCAGCAGCTTCTCACCGGGACAGGTGAACACTGAAGCTTTCTTT. Translation: CASSFSPGQVNTEAFF.

The chain combines TRBV27 with TRBJ2-2; D not resolved. V shed 5 bases and J shed 6 bases, with 13 bases lying between them. CDR1 and CDR2 from the germline V gene are MNHEY and SMNVEV (reference sequence). This CDR3 comprises 14 residues. This CDR3 is CASSPLPFPGELFF. CDR3 nucleotides: TGTGCCAGCAGTCCCCTCCCCTTCCCCGGGGAGCTGTTTTTT.

This chain links TRBV27 with TRBJ1-5; maybe TRBD1 (5 bases). The CDR3 is made up of 15 amino acids. Looked up from germline, CDR1 is MNHEY and CDR2 is SMNVEV (reference sequence). V gave up 8 bases and J gave up 4 bases, with 18 bases separating them. The CDR3 nucleotides read TGTGCCAGCCGTTCGTCGGGGGTCCTAAATCAGCCCCAGCATTTT. Amino acid sequence: CASRSSGVLNQPQHF.

This chain links TRBV9 with TRBJ1-3; D is perhaps TRBD1 (5 bases). Germline V lookup: CDR1 SGDLS, CDR2 YYNGEE. The V and J ends lost 0 bases and 9 bases respectively, with 13 bases between them. There are 14 residues in the CDR3. The CDR3 is CASSVVPGPSTIYF. CDR3 sequence (DNA): TGTGCCAGCAGCGTAGTCCCAGGGCCCTCCACCATATATTTT.

V usage is TRBV5-4 and J usage is TRBJ2-1; D ambiguous. The CDR3 runs to 16 residues. The germline V gene encodes CDR1 SGHNT and CDR2 YYREEE (reference sequence). V gave up 3 bases and J gave up 1 base, with 14 bases separating them. In nucleotides, the CDR3 is TGTGCCAGCAGCTCCGAGATTTCAGTTTCCTACAATGAGCAGTTCTTC. Protein sequence: CASSSEISVSYNEQFF.

The V call is TRBV5-1, the J call TRBJ1-4; perhaps TRBD1 as D (5 bases). There are 14 residues in the CDR3. Germline loops: CDR1 SGHRS, CDR2 YFSETQ. Trimming shortened V by 4 bases and J by 8 bases, and 15 bases separated the two germline ends. The CDR3 DNA is TGCGCCAGCAGCCTGGGGCCCCCCGGGGAAAAACTGTTTTTT. Residues: CASSLGPPGEKLFF.

The chain has TRBV10-3 and TRBJ1-1; D perhaps matches TRBD1 (5 bases). The CDR3 has 12 amino acids. The germline V gene encodes CDR1 ENHRY and CDR2 SYGVKD. V was trimmed by 8 bases and J by 3 bases, leaving 10 bases between them. CDR3 sequence reads: CAIGTRDTEAFF. The CDR3 DNA is TGTGCCATCGGGACCCGGGACACTGAAGCTTTCTTT.

This sequence joins TRBV6-6 and TRBJ2-7; possibly TRBD1 for D (7 bases). The V end lost 2 bases, the J end lost 5 bases, and 19 bases lay between the germline ends. Per germline, CDR1 MNHNY and CDR2 SVGAGI (reference sequence). The CDR3 is 16 residues long. CDR3 nucleotide sequence: TGTGCCAGCAGTTACAATCCTCGGGCAGGGGGGCACGAGCAGTACTTC. It is translated as CASSYNPRAGGHEQYF.

The V gene is TRBV5-1, the J gene TRBJ2-3; 11 positions agree with TRBD2. CDR1 is SGHRS and CDR2 is YFSETQ in the germline V gene. There are 16 residues in the CDR3. Unmatched junction bases numbered 5, after V lost 3 bases and J lost 2 bases. The CDR3 DNA follows: TGCGCCAGCAGCTACGGGACTAGCGGATACACAGATACGCAGTATTTT. This gives the protein CASSYGTSGYTDTQYF.

The V call is TRBV11-2, the J call TRBJ2-3; D might be TRBD1 or TRBD2, each matching 5 bases. The CDR3 runs 13 residues. The germline CDR1 and CDR2 sequences are SGHAT and FQNNGV. V was clipped by 5 bases and J by 12 bases, with 18 bases between them. The CDR3 loop reads CASSAKGPGPQYF. The CDR3 DNA follows: TGTGCCAGCAGCGCCAAGGGCCCGGGACCCCAGTATTTT.

This rearrangement joins TRBV5-1 to TRBJ2-2; a possible D gene is TRBD2 (6 bases). Germline values: CDR1 SGHRS, CDR2 YFSETQ. This CDR3 is built from 16 residues. V lost 3 bases to trimming and J lost 6 bases, with 18 bases between them. The CDR3 protein is CASSWEALVGSGELFF. DNA of the CDR3: TGCGCCAGCAGCTGGGAGGCTCTTGTGGGGTCCGGGGAGCTGTTTTTT.

The chain uses TRBV7-2 and TRBJ1-1; no reliable D call. Germline lookup yields CDR1 SGHTA and CDR2 FQGNSA. CDR3 length equals 13 residues. Trimming shortened V by 6 bases and J by 6 bases, and 14 bases separated the two germline ends. The CDR3: CASRHNQVAEAFF. DNA of the CDR3: TGTGCCAGCAGACATAACCAGGTAGCTGAAGCTTTCTTT.

The V call is TRBV5-6, the J call TRBJ2-7, with 11 bases that match TRBD1. The CDR3 contains 15 residues. CDR1 and CDR2 from the germline V gene are SGHDT and YYEEEE. V lost 1 base to trimming and J lost 4 bases; unmatched junction nucleotides: 4. The CDR3 sequence: CASSLLDRGLYEQYF. In nucleotides, the CDR3 is TGTGCCAGCAGCTTGTTGGACAGGGGGCTATACGAGCAGTACTTC.

The J gene is TRBJ2-5, the V gene TRBV10-3; TRBD1 might be the D (5 bases). CDR1 is ENHRY and CDR2 is SYGVKD in the germline V gene. V shed 4 bases and J shed 3 bases, with 15 bases lying between them. The CDR3 extends over 15 amino acids. In nucleotides, the CDR3 is TGTGCCATCAGTGGAGTAGGGTTAGGGGAAGAGACCCAGTACTTC. It yields the protein CAISGVGLGEETQYF.

The chain links TRBV28 to TRBJ2-3; 9 positions match TRBD2. The germline V gene encodes CDR1 MDHEN and CDR2 SYDVKM. This CDR3 contains 19 residues. V lost 7 bases to trimming and J lost 4 bases; unmatched junction nucleotides: 21. The CDR3 protein is CASTNPGGYAGGRPDTQYF. The CDR3 nucleotides read TGTGCCAGCACCAACCCCGGGGGGTATGCGGGAGGGAGACCAGATACGCAGTATTTT.

The rearrangement links TRBV2 to TRBJ2-3; 9 nucleotides align to TRBD2. The V gene's germline CDR1 is SNHLY and CDR2 FYNNEI. V lost 2 bases, J lost 1 base, and 1 base stayed unmatched. The CDR3 spans 15 residues. CDR3 nucleotide sequence: TGTGCCAGCAGTGAAAGACTAGCGGGCACAGATACGCAGTATTTT. This encodes CASSERLAGTDTQYF.

The chain couples TRBV15 to TRBJ2-7; 7 positions match TRBD1. CDR1 and CDR2 from the germline V gene are LNHNV and YYDKDF (reference sequence). This CDR3 is built from 15 residues. The V and J ends lost 1 base and 2 bases, in that order; junction bases with no gene match: 5. The chain's CDR3 is CATSRVGTVAYEQYF. The DNA for the CDR3 is TGTGCCACCAGCAGAGTTGGGACAGTAGCCTACGAGCAGTACTTC. The whole variable domain, remainder taken from reference TRBV15 and TRBJ2-7, is DAMVIQNPRYQVTQFGKPVTLSCSQTLNHNVMYWYQQKSSQAPKLLFHYYDKDFNNEADTPDNFQSRRPNTSFCFLDIRSPGLGDTAMYLCATSRVGTVAYEQYFGPGTRLTVT.

This chain uses TRBV27 with TRBJ1-1, with TRBD1 as a possible D gene (5 bases). The V gene's germline CDR1 is MNHEY and CDR2 SMNVEV (reference sequence). This CDR3 has 14 residues. The germline V and J ends were trimmed by 8 bases and 5 bases, with 18 bases remaining between them. The DNA for the CDR3 is TGTGCCAGCCCTCCAGGGACCCGAGGGACTGAAGCTTTCTTT. Its translation: CASPPGTRGTEAFF.

V is TRBV6-5 and J is TRBJ2-3; 7 nucleotides agree with TRBD1. Trimming took 6 bases from V and 10 from J; bases not matched to a gene: 10. This CDR3 spans 13 amino acids. Germline V gene lookup returns CDR1 MNHEY and CDR2 SVGAGI. The CDR3 nucleotides read TGTGCCAGCAGGAGACAGGGCGTTCCGGCGCAGTATTTT. As protein: CASRRQGVPAQYF.

This rearrangement joins TRBV11-2 to TRBJ2-2, with D perhaps TRBD1 (5 bases). This CDR3 is built from 15 residues. V was cut by 5 bases and J by 7 bases, with 17 bases left in between. Germline values: CDR1 SGHAT, CDR2 FQNNGV. In DNA form, the CDR3 reads TGTGCCAGCAGCCCGCTACAGGAATACCACGGGGAGCTGTTTTTT. Encoded protein: CASSPLQEYHGELFF.

The rearrangement uses TRBV6-4 and TRBJ2-7; no firm D call. CDR1 is MRHNA and CDR2 is SNTAGT in the germline V gene. V dropped 3 bases and J dropped 4 bases, with 16 bases sitting between them. The CDR3 spans 15 residues. The CDR3, as DNA: TGTGCCAGCAGTGAGACGCGATTAAGTAATTACGAGCAGTACTTC. This encodes CASSETRLSNYEQYF.

The CDR3 DNA follows: TGTGCCAGCAGCTCCCCCCGCGGAGGGTACGGCACTGAAGCTTTCTTT. It encodes CASSSPRGGYGTEAFF. The rearrangement links TRBV7-9 to TRBJ1-1; D is unclear. CDR3 length: 16 residues. Germline CDR1 is SEHNR and CDR2 is FQNEAQ (reference sequence). Trimming pared 4 bases from V and 4 bases from J, leaving 19 bases between.

The chain joins TRBV28 to TRBJ2-3; 12 bases fit TRBD2. V lost 2 bases, J lost 6 bases, and 12 bases stayed unmatched. This CDR3 is built from 18 residues. Germline V gene sequence: CDR1 MDHEN, CDR2 SYDVKM. The CDR3 region is CASSLASGRAGVGDTQYF. The CDR3 DNA reads as TGTGCCAGCAGTTTAGCTAGCGGGAGGGCCGGGGTTGGGGATACGCAGTATTTT.